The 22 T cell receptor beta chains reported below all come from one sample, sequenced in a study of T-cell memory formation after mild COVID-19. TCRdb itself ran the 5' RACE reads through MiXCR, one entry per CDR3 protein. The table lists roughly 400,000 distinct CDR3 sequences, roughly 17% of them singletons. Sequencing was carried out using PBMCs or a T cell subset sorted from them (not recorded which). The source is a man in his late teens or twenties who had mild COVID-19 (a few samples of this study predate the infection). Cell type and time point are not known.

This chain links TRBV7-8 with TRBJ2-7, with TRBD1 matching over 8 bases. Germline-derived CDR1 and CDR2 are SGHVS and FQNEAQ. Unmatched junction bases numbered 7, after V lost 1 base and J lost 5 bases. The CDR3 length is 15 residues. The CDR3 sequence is CASSLDPGTGNEQYF. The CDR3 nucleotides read TGTGCCAGCAGCTTAGACCCTGGGACAGGAAACGAGCAGTACTTC.

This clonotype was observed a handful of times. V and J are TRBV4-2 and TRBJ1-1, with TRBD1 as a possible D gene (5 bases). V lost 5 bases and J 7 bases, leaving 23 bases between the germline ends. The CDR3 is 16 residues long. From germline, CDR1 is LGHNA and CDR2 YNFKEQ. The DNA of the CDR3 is TGTGCCAGCAGCGCGACGAACAGGTGGTCAGGTGGTGAAGCTTTCTTT. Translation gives CASSATNRWSGGEAFF.

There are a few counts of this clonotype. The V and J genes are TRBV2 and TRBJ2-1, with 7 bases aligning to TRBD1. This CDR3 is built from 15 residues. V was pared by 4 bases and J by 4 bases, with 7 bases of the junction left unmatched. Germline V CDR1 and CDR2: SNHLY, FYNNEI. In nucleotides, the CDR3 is TGTGCCAGCAGTGTGGGACAGATAGCGTACAATGAGCAGTTCTTC. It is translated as CASSVGQIAYNEQFF.

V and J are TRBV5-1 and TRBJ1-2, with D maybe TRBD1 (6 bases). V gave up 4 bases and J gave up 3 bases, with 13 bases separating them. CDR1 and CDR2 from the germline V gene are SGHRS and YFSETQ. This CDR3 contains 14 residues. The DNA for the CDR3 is TGCGCCAGCAGCCAGGACAGCTCCCACTATGGCTACACCTTC. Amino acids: CASSQDSSHYGYTF.

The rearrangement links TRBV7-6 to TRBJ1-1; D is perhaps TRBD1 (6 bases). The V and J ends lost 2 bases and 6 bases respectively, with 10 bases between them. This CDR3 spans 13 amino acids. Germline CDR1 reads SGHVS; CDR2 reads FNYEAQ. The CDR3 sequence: CASSLTGRAEAFF. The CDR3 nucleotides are TGTGCCAGCAGCTTAACAGGGAGGGCTGAAGCTTTCTTT.

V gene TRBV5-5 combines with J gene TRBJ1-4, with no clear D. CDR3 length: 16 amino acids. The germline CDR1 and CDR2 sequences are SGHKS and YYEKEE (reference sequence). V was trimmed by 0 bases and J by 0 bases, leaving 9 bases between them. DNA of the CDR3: TGTGCCAGCAGCTTGGGACTACAACCAACTAATGAAAAACTGTTTTTT. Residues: CASSLGLQPTNEKLFF. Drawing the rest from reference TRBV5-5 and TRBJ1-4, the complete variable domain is DAGVTQSPTHLIKTRGQQVTLRCSPISGHKSVSWYQQVLGQGPQFIFQYYEKEERGRGNFPDRFSARQFPNYSSELNVNALLLGDSALYLCASSLGLQPTNEKLFFGSGTQLSVL.

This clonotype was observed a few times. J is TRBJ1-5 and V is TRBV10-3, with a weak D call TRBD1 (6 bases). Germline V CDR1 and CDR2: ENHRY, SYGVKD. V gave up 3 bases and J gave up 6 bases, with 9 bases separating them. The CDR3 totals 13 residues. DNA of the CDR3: TGTGCCATCAGTGAAGGGGGTAGTCAGCCCCAGCATTTT. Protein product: CAISEGGSQPQHF.

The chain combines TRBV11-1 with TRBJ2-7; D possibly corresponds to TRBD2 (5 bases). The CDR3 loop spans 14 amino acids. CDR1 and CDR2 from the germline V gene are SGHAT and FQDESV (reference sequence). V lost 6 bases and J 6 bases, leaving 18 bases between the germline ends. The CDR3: CASSEVGQAGEQYF. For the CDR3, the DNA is TGTGCCAGCAGTGAGGTGGGCCAGGCGGGCGAGCAGTACTTC.

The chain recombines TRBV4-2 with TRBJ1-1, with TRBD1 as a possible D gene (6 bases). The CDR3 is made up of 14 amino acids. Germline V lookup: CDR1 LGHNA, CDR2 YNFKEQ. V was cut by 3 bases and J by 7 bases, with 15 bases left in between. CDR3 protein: CASSHSTGSHEAFF. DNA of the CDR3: TGTGCCAGCAGCCATTCCACAGGGTCCCATGAAGCTTTCTTT.

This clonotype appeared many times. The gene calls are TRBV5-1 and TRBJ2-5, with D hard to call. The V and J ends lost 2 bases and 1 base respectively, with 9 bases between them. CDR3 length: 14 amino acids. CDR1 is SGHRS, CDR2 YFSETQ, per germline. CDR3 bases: TGCGCCAGCAGCTTTTTTGGACCCCAAGAGACCCAGTACTTC. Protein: CASSFFGPQETQYF. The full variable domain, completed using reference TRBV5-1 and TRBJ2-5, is KAGVTQTPRYLIKTRGQQVTLSCSPISGHRSVSWYQQTPGQGLQFLFEYFSETQRNKGNFPGRFSGRQFSNSRSEMNVSTLELGDSALYLCASSFFGPQETQYFGPGTRLLVL.

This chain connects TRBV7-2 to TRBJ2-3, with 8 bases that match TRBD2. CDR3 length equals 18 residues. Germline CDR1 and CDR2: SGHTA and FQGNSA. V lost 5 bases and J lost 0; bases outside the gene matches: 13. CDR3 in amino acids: CASSGERGRSPSTDTQYF. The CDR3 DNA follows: TGTGCCAGCAGCGGTGAGCGGGGGAGATCCCCTAGCACAGATACGCAGTATTTT.

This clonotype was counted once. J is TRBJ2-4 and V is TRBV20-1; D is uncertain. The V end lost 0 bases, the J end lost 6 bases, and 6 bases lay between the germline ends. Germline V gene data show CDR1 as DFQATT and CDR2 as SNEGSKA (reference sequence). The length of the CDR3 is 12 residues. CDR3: CSARDSGNIQYF. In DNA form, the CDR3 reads TGCAGTGCTAGAGATTCAGGAAACATTCAGTACTTC.

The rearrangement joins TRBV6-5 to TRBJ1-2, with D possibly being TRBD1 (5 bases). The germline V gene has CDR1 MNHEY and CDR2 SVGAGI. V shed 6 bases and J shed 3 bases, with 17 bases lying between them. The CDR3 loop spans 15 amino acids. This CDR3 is CASRPEGRGDYGYTF. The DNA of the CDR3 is TGTGCCAGCAGACCCGAGGGGAGGGGAGACTATGGCTACACCTTC.

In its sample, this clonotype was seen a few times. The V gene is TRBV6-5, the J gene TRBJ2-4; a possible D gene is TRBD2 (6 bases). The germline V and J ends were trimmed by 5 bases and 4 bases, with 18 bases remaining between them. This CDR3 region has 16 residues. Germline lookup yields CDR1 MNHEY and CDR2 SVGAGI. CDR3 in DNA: TGTGCCAGCAGTCGTCGGCCCGGGACTTATAAAAACATTCAGTACTTC. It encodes CASSRRPGTYKNIQYF.

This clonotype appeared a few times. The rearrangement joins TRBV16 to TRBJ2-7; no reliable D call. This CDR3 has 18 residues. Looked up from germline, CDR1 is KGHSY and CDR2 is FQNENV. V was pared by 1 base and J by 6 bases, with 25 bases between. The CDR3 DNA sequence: TGTGCCAGCAGCCAATTATCCGGGTCACCCGGTTACTGGCTCGAGCAGTACGTC. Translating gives CASSQLSGSPGYWLEQYV.

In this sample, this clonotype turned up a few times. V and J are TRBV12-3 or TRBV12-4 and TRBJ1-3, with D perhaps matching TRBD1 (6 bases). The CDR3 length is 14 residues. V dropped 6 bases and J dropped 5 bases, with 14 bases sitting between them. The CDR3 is CASSVGGRRNTIYF. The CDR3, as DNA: TGTGCCAGCAGCGTTGGGGGCCGGAGAAACACCATATATTTT.

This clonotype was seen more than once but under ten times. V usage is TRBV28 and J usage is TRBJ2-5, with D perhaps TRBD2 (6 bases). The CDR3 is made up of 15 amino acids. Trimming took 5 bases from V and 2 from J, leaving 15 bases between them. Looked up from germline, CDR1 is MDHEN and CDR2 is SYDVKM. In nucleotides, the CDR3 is TGTGCCAGCAGTCGGAGGGAAACGTATCAAGAGACCCAGTACTTC. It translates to CASSRRETYQETQYF.

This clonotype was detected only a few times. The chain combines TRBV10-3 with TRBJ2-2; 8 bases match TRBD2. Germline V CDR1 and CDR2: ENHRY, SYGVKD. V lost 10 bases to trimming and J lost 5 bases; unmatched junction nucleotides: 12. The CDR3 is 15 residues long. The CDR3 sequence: CATVQREGSTGELFF. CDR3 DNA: TGTGCCACCGTTCAACGGGAGGGATCGACCGGGGAGCTGTTTTTT.

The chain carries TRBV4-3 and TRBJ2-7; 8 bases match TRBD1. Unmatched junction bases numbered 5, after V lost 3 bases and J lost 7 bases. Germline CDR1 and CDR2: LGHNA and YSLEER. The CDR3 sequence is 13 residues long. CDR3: CASSHTGGREQYF. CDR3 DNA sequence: TGCGCCAGCAGCCACACAGGGGGAAGGGAGCAGTACTTC.

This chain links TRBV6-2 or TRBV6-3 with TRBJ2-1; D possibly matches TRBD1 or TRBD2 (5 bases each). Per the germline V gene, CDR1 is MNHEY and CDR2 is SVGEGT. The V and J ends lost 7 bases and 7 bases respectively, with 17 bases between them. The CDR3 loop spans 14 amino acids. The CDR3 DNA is TGTGCCAGCACGTCCGGGACCCCGGGGAATGAGCAGTTCTTC. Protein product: CASTSGTPGNEQFF.

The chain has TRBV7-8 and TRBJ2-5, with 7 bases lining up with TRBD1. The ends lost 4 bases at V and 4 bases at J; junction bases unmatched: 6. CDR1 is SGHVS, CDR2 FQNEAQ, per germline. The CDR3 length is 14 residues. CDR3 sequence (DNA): TGTGCCAGCAGCTCGGACAGGCGGGTAGAGACCCAGTACTTC. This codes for CASSSDRRVETQYF.

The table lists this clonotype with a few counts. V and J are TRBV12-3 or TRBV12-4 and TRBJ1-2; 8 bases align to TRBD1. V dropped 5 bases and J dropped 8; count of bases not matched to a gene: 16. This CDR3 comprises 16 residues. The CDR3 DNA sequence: TGTGCCAGCAGTCGACGCGGGACAGGAGGGCTCGGGGGCTACACCTTC. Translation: CASSRRGTGGLGGYTF.